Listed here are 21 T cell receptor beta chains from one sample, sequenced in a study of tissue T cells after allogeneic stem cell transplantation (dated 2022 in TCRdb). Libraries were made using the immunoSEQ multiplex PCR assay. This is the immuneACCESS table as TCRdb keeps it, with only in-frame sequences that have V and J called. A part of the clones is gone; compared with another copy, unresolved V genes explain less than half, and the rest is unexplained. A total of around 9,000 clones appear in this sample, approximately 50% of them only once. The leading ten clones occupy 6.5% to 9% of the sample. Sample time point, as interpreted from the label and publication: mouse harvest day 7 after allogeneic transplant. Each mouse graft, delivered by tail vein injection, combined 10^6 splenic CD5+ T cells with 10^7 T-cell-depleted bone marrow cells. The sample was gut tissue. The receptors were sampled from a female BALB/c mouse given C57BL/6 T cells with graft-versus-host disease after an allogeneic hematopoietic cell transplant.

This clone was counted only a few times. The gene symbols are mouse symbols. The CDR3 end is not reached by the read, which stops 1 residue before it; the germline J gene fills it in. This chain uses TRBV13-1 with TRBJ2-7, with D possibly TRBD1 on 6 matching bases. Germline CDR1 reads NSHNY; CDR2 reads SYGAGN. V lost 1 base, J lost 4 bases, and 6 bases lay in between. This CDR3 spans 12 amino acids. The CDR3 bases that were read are TGTGCCAGCAGTGATCAGGGGTATGAACAGTAC. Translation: CASSDQGYEQY. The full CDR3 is CASSDQGYEQYF.

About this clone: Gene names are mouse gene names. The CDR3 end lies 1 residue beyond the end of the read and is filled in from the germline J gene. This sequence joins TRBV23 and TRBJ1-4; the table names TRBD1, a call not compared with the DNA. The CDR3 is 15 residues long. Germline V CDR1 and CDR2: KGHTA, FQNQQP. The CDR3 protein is CSSSQSGGFNERLFF. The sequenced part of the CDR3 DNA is TGCTCCAGCAGTCAATCAGGGGGATTCAACGAAAGATTATTT.

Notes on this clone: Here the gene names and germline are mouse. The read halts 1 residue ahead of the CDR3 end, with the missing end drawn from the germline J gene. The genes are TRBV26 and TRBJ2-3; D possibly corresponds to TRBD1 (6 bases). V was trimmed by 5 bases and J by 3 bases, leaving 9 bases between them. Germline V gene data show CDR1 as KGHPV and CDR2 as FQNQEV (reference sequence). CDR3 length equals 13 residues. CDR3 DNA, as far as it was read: TGTGCCAGCAGTAAGGGACAAGCAGAAACGCTGTAT. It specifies CASSKGQAETLY. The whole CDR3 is CASSKGQAETLYF. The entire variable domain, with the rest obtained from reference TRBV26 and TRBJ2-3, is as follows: NSKVIQTPRYLVKGQGQKAKMRCIPEKGHPVVFWYQQNKNNEFKFLINFQNQEVLQQIDMTEKRFSAECPSNSPCSLEIQSSEAGDSALYLCASSKGQAETLYFGSGTRLTVL.

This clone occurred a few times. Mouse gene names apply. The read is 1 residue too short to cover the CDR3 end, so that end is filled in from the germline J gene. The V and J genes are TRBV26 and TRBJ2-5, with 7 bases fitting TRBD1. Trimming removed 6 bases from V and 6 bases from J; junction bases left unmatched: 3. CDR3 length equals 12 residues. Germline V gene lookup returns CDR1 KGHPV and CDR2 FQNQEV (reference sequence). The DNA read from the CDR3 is TGTGCCAGCAGCCTGACAGGGGACACCCAGTAC. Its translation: CASSLTGDTQY. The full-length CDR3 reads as CASSLTGDTQYF.

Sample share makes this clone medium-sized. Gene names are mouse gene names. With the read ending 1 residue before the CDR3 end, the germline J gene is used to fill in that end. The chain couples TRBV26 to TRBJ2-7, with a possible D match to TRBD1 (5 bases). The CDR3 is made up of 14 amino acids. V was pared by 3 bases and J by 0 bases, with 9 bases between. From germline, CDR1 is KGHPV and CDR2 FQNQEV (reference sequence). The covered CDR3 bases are TGTGCCAGCAGTCTCCGGCAGGGCTCCTATGAACAGTAC. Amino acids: CASSLRQGSYEQY. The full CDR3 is CASSLRQGSYEQYF.

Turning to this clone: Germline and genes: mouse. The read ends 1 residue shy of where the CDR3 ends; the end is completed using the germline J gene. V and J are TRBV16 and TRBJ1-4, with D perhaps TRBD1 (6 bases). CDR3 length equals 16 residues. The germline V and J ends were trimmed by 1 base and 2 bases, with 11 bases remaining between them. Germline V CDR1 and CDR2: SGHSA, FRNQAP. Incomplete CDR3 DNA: TGTGCAAGCAGCTTAGGTGGGACAAAATCCAACGAAAGATTATTT. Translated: CASSLGGTKSNERLF. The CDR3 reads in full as CASSLGGTKSNERLFF.

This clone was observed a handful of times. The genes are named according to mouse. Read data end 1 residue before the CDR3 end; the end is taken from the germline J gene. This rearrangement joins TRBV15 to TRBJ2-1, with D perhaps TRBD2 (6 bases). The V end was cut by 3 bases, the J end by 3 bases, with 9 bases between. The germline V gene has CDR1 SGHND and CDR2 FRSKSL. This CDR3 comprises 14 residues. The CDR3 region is CASSLAGVYAEQFF. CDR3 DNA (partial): TGTGCCAGCAGTTTGGCTGGGGTCTATGCTGAGCAGTTC.

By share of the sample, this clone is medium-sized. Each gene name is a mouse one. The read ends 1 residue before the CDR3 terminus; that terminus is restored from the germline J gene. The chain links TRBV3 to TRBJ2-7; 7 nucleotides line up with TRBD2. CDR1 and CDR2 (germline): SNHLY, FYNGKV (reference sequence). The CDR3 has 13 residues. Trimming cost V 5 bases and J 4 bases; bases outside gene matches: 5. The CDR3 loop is CASSPGWGYEQYF. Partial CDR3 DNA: TGTGCCAGCAGCCCCGGCTGGGGGTATGAACAGTAC.

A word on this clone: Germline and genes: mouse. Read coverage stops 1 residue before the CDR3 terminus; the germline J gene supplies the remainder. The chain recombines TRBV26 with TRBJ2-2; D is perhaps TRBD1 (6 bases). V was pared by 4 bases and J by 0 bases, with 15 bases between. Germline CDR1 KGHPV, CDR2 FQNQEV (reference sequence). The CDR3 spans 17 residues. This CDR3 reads CASSPPPGQANTGQLYF. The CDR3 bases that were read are TGTGCCAGCAGTCCACCTCCGGGACAAGCAAACACCGGGCAGCTCTAC. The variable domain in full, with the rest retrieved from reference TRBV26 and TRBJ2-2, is NSKVIQTPRYLVKGQGQKAKMRCIPEKGHPVVFWYQQNKNNEFKFLINFQNQEVLQQIDMTEKRFSAECPSNSPCSLEIQSSEAGDSALYLCASSPPPGQANTGQLYFGEGSKLTVL.

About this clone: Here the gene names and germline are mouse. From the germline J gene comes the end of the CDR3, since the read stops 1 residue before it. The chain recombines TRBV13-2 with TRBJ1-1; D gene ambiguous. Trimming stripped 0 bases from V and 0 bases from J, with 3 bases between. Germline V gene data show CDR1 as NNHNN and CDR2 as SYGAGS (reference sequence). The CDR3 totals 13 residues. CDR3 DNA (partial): TGTGCCAGCGGTGATGAATCAAACACAGAAGTCTTC. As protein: CASGDESNTEVF. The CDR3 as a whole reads CASGDESNTEVFF.

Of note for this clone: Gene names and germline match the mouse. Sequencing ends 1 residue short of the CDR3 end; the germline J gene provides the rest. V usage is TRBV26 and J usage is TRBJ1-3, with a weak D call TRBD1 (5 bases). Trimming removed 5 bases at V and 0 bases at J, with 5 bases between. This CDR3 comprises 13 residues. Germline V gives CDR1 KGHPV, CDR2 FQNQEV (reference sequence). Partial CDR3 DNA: TGTGCCAGCAGTGGGGGTTCTGGAAATACGCTCTAT. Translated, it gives CASSGGSGNTLY. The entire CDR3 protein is CASSGGSGNTLYF. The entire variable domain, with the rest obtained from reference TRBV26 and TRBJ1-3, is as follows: NSKVIQTPRYLVKGQGQKAKMRCIPEKGHPVVFWYQQNKNNEFKFLINFQNQEVLQQIDMTEKRFSAECPSNSPCSLEIQSSEAGDSALYLCASSGGSGNTLYFGEGSRLIVV.

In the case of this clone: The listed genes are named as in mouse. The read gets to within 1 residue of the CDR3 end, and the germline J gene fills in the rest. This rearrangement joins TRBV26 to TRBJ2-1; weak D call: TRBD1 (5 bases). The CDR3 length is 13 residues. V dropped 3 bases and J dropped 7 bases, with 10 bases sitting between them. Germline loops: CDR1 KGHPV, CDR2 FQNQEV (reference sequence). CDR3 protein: CASSLPGWAEQFF. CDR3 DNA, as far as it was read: TGTGCCAGCAGTCTTCCAGGGTGGGCTGAGCAGTTC.

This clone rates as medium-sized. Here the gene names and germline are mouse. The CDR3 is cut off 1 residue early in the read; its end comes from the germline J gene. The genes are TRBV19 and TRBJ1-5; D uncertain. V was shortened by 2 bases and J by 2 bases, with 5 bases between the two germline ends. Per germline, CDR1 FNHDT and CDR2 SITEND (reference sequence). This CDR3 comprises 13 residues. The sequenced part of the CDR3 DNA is TGTGCCAGCAGTATTCGGGACAACCAGGCTCCGCTT. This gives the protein CASSIRDNQAPL. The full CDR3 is CASSIRDNQAPLF.

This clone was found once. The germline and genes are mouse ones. CDR3 amino acids: CASRLRGKGTEVFF. The sequenced CDR3 bases are TGTGCCAGCAGACTCAGGGGGAAGGGGACAGAAGTCTTC. This chain links TRBV13-3 with TRBJ1-1; TRBD1 agrees at 7 bases. The CDR3 is cut off 1 residue early in the read; its end comes from the germline J gene. V was clipped by 5 bases and J by 5 bases; unmatched bases: 9. Germline V gives CDR1 NNHDY, CDR2 SYVADS. There are 14 residues in the CDR3.

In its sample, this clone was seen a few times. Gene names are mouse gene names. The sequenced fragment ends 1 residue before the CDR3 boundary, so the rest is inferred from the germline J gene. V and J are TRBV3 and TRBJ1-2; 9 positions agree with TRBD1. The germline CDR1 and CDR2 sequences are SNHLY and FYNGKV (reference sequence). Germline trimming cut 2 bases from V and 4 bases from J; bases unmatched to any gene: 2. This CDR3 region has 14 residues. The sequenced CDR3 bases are TGTGCCAGCAGCTTAACAGGGGGCGGCTCCGACTACACC. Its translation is CASSLTGGGSDYT. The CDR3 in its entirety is CASSLTGGGSDYTF.

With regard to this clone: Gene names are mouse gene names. The CDR3: CASSPGQGAPGNTLYF. Incomplete CDR3 DNA: TGTGCCAGCTCCCCGGGACAGGGGGCGCCTGGAAATACGCTCTAT. The chain has TRBV12-1 and TRBJ1-3; 12 bases agree with TRBD1. The CDR3 is cut off 1 residue early in the read; its end comes from the germline J gene. This CDR3 has 16 residues. The germline V gene encodes CDR1 SGHSN and CDR2 HYEKVE. The V and J ends lost 4 bases and 2 bases, in that order; junction bases with no gene match: 5. Full variable domain (remainder filled in from reference TRBV12-1 and TRBJ1-3): DSGVVQSPRHIIKEKGGRSVLTCIPISGHSNVVWYQQTLGKELKFLIQHYEKVERDKGFLPSRFSVQQFDDYHSEMNMSALELEDSAMYFCASSPGQGAPGNTLYFGEGSRLIVV.

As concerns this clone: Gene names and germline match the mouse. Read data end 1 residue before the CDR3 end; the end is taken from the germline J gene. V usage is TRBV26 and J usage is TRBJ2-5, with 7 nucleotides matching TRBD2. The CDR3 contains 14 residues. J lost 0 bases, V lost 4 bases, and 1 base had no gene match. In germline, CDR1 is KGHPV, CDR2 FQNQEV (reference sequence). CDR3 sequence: CASSRLGNQDTQYF. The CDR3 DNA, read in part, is TGTGCCAGCAGTCGACTGGGTAACCAAGACACCCAGTAC.

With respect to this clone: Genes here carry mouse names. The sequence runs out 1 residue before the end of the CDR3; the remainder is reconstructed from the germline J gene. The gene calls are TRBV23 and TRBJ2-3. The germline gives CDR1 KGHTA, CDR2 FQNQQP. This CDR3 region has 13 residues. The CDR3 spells CSSSQSARETLYF. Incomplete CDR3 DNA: TGCTCCAGCAGTCAATCGGCACGAGAAACGCTGTAT.

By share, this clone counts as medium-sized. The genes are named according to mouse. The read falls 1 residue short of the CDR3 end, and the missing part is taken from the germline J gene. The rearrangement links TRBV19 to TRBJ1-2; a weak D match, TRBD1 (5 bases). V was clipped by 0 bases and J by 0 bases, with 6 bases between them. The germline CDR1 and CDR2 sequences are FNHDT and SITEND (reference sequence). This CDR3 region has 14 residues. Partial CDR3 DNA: TGTGCCAGCAGTATAGGGGACGCAAACTCCGACTACACC. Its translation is CASSIGDANSDYT. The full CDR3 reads CASSIGDANSDYTF. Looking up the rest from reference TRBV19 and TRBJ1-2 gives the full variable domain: GGIITQTPKFLIGQEGQKLTLKCQQNFNHDTMYWYRQDSGKGLRLIYYSITENDLQKGDLSEGYDASREKKSSFSLTVTSAQKNEMAVFLCASSIGDANSDYTFGSGTRLLVI.

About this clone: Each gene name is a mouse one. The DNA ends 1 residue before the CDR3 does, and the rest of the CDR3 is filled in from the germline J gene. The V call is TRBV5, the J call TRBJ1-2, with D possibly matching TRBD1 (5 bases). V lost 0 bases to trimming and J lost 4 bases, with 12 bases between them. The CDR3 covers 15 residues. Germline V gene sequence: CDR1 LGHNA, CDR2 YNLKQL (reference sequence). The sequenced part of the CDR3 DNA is TGTGCCAGCAGCCAAGATCACAGGACCGGCTCCGACTACACC. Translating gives CASSQDHRTGSDYT. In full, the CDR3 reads CASSQDHRTGSDYTF.

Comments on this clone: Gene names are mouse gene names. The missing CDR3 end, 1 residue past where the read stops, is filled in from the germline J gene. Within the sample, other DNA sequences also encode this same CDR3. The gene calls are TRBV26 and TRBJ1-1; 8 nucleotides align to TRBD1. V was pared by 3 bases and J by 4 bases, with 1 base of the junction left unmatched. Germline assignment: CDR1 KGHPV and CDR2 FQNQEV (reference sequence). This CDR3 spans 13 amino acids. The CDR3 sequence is CASSLTGGTEVFF. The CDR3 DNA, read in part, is TGTGCCAGCAGTCTAACAGGGGGCACAGAAGTCTTC.